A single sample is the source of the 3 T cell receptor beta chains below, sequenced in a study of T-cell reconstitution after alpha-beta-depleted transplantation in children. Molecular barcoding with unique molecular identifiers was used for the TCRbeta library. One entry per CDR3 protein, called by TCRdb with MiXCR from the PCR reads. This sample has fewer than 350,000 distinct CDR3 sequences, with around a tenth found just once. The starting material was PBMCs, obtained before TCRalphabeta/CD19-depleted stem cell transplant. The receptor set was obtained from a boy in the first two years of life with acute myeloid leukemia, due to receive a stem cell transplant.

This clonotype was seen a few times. CDR3 nucleotide sequence: TGTGCCAGCAGCGTACGGGGAGGGTTTAGCTCTGGGGCCAACGTCCTGACTTTC. Translating it yields CASSVRGGFSSGANVLTF. The V call is TRBV9, the J call TRBJ2-6; TRBD2 matches at 7 bases. CDR3 size: 18 residues. V dropped 1 base and J dropped 0; count of bases not matched to a gene: 7. Germline values: CDR1 SGDLS, CDR2 YYNGEE.

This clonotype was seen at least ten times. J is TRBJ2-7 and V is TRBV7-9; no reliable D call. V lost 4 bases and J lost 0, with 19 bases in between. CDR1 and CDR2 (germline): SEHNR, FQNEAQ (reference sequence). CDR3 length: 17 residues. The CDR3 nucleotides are TGTGCCAGCAGCTCTCCGCCCCGGATCGATAGCTCCTACGAGCAGTACTTC. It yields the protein CASSSPPRIDSSYEQYF.

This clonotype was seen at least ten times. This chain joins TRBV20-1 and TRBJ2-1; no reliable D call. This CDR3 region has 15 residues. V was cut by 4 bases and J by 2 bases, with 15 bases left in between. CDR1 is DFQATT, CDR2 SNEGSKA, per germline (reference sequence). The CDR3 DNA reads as TGCAGTGCTATCCGTTCGGTTCCTACCTACAATGAGCAGTTCTTC. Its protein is CSAIRSVPTYNEQFF.